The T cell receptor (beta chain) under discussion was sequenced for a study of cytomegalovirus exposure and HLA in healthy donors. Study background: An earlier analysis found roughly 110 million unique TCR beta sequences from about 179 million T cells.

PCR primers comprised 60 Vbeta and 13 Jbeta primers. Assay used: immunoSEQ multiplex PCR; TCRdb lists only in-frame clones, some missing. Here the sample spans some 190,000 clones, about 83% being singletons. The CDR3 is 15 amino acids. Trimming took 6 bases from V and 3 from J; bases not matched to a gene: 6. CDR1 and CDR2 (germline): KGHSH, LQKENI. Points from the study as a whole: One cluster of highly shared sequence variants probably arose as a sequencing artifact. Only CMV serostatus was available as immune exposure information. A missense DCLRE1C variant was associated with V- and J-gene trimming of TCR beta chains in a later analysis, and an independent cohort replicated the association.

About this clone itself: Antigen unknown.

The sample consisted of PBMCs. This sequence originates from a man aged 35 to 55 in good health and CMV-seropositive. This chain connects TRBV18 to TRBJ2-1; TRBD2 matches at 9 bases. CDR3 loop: CASSPIAGVYNEQFF. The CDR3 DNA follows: TGTGCCAGCTCCCCAATAGCGGGAGTCTACAATGAGCAGTTCTTC.